The 9 T cell receptor beta chains reported below all come from one sample, sequenced in a study of T cells in Graves' hyperthyroidism and ophthalmopathy. The CDR3 regions of TCR beta were amplified from RNA transcripts. TCR CDR3 underwent first-round RT-PCR with the HTBI primer set. TCRdb called the multiplex PCR reads again in MiXCR, with one record for every CDR3 protein. The table lists hundreds of thousands of distinct CDR3 sequences, roughly 46% of them singletons. Sequenced material: peripheral blood or thyroid tissue (not recorded which). Every receptor here comes from a woman between 18 and 30 years old with Graves' hyperthyroidism.

The V and J genes are TRBV19 and TRBJ1-4; D is unresolved. The CDR3 totals 14 residues. V lost 2 bases, J lost 8 bases, and 12 bases lay in between. Germline V CDR1 and CDR2: LNHDA, SQIVND (reference sequence). Here the CDR3 reads CASSIREGREKLFF. DNA of the CDR3: TGTGCCAGTAGTATACGTGAGGGTCGGGAAAAACTGTTTTTT.

The chain combines TRBV7-9 with TRBJ2-5; 7 bases are shared with TRBD2. The CDR3 covers 13 residues. The V segment lost 7 bases and the J segment 7 bases; nucleotides outside the gene matches: 9. Germline CDR1 is SEHNR and CDR2 is FQNEAQ (reference sequence). In DNA, the CDR3 is TGTGCCAGCAAGCTGGCGGGGGTGGCGACCCAGTACTTC. Residues: CASKLAGVATQYF.

V gene TRBV20-1 combines with J gene TRBJ1-1; D is undetermined. Germline V gene sequence: CDR1 DFQATT, CDR2 SNEGSKA (reference sequence). This CDR3 comprises 13 residues. With 2 bases removed from V and 8 bases from J, the gap between germline ends came to 15 bases. The DNA for the CDR3 is TGCAGTGCTAGACCCGACATCACGGGGGAAGCTTTCTTT. It translates to CSARPDITGEAFF.

Written as DNA, the CDR3 is TGTGCCAGCAGCTACACAGGGGGCTCGTATGGCTACACCTTC. It translates to CASSYTGGSYGYTF. The V call is TRBV5-6, the J call TRBJ1-2; 9 positions match TRBD1. The length of the CDR3 is 14 residues. The V gene end was trimmed by 3 bases and the J gene end by 5 bases; junction bases not matched to a gene: 5. Germline CDR1 and CDR2: SGHDT and YYEEEE. The variable domain in full, completed from reference TRBV5-6 and TRBJ1-2, reads DAGVTQSPTHLIKTRGQQVTLRCSPKSGHDTVSWYQQALGQGPQFIFQYYEEEERQRGNFPDRFSGHQFPNYSSELNVNALLLGDSALYLCASSYTGGSYGYTFGSGTRLTVV.

The chain has TRBV29-1 and TRBJ1-2, with 9 positions matching TRBD1. CDR3 length equals 13 residues. The V gene end was trimmed by 7 bases and the J gene end by 4 bases; junction bases not matched to a gene: 7. Germline CDR1 reads SQVTM; CDR2 reads ANQGSEA. The CDR3 is CSARQGVAYGYTF. The CDR3 DNA sequence: TGCAGCGCTAGACAGGGGGTCGCCTATGGCTACACCTTC.

This clonotype was counted a single time. This chain joins TRBV7-9 and TRBJ2-2; D is unresolved. The CDR3 is 12 amino acids. With 6 bases removed from V and 7 bases from J, the gap between germline ends came to 9 bases. Germline CDR1 and CDR2: SEHNR and FQNEAQ (reference sequence). CDR3 sequence: CASSPKGGELFF. The CDR3 DNA is TGTGCCAGCAGTCCCAAGGGCGGGGAGCTGTTTTTT.

CDR3 DNA sequence: TGTGCCAGCGGAGACGCGGGAGACTACGAGCAGTACTTC. This translates into CASGDAGDYEQYF. The chain recombines TRBV13 with TRBJ2-7, with TRBD2 matching over 7 bases. Trimming removed 8 bases from V and 3 bases from J; junction bases left unmatched: 7. Germline lookup yields CDR1 PRHDT and CDR2 FYEKMQ (reference sequence). The CDR3 contains 13 residues.

Worth noting for this clonotype: Sequence at one end of the junction differs from germline and may be a read error. The V and J genes are TRBV7-9 and TRBJ1-4, with a weak D call TRBD1 (5 bases). Germline V gene lookup returns CDR1 SEHNR and CDR2 FQNEAQ (reference sequence). This CDR3 is 13 amino acids long. The CDR3 DNA sequence: TGTGCCAGCTCTCGGGGGATCAATGAAAAACTGCTTTTT. It codes for CASSRGINEKLLF.

This clonotype was seen ten or more times. V and J are TRBV2 and TRBJ1-1; D ambiguous. Germline assignment: CDR1 SNHLY and CDR2 FYNNEI. The CDR3 is 14 amino acids. V lost 4 bases to trimming and J lost 1 base, with 10 bases between them. The CDR3 spells CASSGELRNTEAFF. CDR3 in DNA: TGTGCCAGCAGTGGAGAGTTGAGGAACACTGAAGCTTTCTTT.